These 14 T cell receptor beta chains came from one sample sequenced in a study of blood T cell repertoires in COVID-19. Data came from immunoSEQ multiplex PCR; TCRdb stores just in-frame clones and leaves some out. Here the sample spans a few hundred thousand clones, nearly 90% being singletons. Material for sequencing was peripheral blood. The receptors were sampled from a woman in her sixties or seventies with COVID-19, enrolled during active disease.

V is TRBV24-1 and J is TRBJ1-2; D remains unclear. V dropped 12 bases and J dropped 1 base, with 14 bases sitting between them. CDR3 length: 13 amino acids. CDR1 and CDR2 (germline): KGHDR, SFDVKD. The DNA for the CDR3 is TGTGCCGCCGACCCCGGGATTAACTATGGCTACACCTTC. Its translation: CAADPGINYGYTF.

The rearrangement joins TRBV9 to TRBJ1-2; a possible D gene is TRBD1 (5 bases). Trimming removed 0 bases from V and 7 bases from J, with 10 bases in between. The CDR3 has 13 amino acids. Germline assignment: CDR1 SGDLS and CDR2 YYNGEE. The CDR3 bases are TGTGCCAGCAGCGTAGAGGGTGGGGCTGGCTACACCTTC. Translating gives CASSVEGGAGYTF. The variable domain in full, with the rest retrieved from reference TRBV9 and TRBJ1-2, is DSGVTQTPKHLITATGQRVTLRCSPRSGDLSVYWYQQSLDQGLQFLIQYYNGEERAKGNILERFSAQQFPDLHSELNLSSLELGDSALYFCASSVEGGAGYTFGSGTRLTVV.

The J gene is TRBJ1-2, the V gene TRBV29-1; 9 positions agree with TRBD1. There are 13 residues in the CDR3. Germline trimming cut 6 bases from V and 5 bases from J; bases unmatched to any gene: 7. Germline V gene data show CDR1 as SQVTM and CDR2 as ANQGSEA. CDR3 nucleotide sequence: TGCAGCGTACAGGGGGCGAAAATTTATGGCTACACCTTC. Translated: CSVQGAKIYGYTF.

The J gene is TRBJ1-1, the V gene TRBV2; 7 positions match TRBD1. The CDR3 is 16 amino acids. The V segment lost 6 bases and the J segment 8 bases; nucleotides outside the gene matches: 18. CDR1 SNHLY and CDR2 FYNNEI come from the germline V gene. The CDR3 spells CASRGPSSGQRVEAFF. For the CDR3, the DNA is TGTGCCAGCAGAGGTCCCTCATCGGGACAGAGGGTGGAAGCTTTCTTT.

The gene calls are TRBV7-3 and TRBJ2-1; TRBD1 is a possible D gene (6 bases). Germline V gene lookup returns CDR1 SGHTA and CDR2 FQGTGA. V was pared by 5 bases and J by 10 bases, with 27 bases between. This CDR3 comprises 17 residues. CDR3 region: CASSGEEGTLAVREQFF. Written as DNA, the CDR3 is TGTGCCAGCAGCGGAGAAGAGGGGACATTGGCCGTTAGGGAGCAGTTCTTC.

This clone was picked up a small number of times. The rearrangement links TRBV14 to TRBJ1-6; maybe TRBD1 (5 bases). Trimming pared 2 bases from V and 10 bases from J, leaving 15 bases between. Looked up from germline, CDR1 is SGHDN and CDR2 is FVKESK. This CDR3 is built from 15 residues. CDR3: CASSQPGAENSPLHF. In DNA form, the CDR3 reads TGTGCCAGCAGCCAACCTGGGGCAGAAAACTCACCCCTCCACTTT.

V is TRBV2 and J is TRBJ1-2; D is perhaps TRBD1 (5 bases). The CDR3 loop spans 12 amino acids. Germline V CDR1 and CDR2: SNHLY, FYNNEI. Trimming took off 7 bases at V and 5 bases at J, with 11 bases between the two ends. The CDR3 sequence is CASKGGGYGYTF. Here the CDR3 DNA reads TGTGCCAGCAAAGGCGGGGGGTATGGCTACACCTTC.

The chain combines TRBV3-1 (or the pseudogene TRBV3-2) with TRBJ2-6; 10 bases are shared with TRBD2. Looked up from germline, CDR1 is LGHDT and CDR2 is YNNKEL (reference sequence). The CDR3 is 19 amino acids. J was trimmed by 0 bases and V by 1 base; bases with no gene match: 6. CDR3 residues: CASSQAALAGDSGANVLTF. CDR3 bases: TGTGCCAGCAGCCAAGCGGCCCTAGCGGGGGACTCTGGGGCCAACGTCCTGACTTTC.

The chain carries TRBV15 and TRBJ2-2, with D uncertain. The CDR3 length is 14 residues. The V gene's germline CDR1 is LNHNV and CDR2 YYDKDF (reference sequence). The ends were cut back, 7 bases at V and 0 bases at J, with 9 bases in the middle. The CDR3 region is CATKSGSNTGELFF. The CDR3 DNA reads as TGTGCCACCAAGTCCGGGTCGAACACCGGGGAGCTGTTTTTT.

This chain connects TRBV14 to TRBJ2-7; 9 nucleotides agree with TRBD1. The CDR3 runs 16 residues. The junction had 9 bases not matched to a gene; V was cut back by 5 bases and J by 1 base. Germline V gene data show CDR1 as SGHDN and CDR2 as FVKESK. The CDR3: CASSEWGQGTSYEQYF. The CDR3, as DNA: TGTGCCAGCAGCGAATGGGGACAGGGAACGTCCTACGAGCAGTACTTC.

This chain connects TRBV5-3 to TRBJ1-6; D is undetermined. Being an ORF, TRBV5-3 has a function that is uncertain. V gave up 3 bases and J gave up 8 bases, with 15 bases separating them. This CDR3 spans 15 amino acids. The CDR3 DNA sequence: TGTGCCAGAAGCTGCACGCGGGGTATTGATTCACCCCTCCACTTT. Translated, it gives CARSCTRGIDSPLHF.

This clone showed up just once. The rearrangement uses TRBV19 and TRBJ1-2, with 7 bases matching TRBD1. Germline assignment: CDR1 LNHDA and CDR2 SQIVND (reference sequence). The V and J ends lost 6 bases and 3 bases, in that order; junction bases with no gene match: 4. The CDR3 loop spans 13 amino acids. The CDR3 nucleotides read TGTGCCAGTAGCTCTCAGGGGGACTATGGCTACACCTTC. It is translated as CASSSQGDYGYTF. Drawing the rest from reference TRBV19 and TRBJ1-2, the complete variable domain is DGGITQSPKYLFRKEGQNVTLSCEQNLNHDAMYWYRQDPGQGLRLIYYSQIVNDFQKGDIAEGYSVSREKKESFPLTVTSAQKNPTAFYLCASSSQGDYGYTFGSGTRLTVV.

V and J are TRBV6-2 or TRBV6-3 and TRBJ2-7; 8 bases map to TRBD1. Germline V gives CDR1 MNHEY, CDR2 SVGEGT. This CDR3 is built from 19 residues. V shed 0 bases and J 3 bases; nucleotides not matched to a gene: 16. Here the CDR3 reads CASSYSLNSGQGGFYEQYF. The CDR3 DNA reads TGTGCCAGCAGTTACTCGCTGAATTCAGGACAGGGTGGTTTCTACGAGCAGTACTTC.

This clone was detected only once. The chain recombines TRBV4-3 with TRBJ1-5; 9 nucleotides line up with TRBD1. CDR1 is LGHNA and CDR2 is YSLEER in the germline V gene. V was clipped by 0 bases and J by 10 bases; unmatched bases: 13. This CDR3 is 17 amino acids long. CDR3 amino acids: CASSQEVRTGEIYPQHF. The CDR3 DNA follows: TGCGCCAGCAGCCAAGAAGTCAGGACAGGGGAGATATATCCCCAGCATTTT.